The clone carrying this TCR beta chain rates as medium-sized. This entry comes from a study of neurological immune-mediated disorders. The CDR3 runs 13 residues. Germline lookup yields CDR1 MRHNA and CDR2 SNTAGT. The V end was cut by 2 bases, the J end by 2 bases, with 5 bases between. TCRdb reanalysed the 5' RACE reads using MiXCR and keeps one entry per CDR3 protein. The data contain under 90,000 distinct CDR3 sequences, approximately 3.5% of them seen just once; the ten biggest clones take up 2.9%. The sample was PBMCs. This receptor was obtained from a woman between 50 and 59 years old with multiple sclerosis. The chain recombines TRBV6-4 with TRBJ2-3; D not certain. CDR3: CASSDDNTDTQYF. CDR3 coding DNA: TGTGCCAGCAGTGACGACAACACAGATACGCAGTATTTT.